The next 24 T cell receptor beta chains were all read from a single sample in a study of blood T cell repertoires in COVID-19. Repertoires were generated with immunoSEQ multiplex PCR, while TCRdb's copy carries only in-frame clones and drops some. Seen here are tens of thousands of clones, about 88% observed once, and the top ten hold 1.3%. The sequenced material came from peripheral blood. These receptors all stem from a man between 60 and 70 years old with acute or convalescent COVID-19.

This chain's CDR3 is CASSSTEGDTQYF. CDR3 sequence (DNA): TGCGCCAGCAGCTCGACGGAGGGGGATACGCAGTATTTT. The V and J genes are TRBV5-1 and TRBJ2-3; TRBD2 might be the D (6 bases). The CDR3 is 13 amino acids. In germline, CDR1 is SGHRS, CDR2 YFSETQ. V shed 3 bases and J shed 6 bases, with 11 bases lying between them. Drawing the rest from reference TRBV5-1 and TRBJ2-3, the complete variable domain is KAGVTQTPRYLIKTRGQQVTLSCSPISGHRSVSWYQQTPGQGLQFLFEYFSETQRNKGNFPGRFSGRQFSNSRSEMNVSTLELGDSALYLCASSSTEGDTQYFGPGTRLTVL.

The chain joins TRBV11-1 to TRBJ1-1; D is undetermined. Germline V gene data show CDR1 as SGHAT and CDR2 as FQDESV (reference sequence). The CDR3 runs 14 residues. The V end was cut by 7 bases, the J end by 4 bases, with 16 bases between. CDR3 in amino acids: CASMGHRIGTEAFF. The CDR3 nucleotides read TGTGCCAGCATGGGCCACAGAATCGGCACTGAAGCTTTCTTT.

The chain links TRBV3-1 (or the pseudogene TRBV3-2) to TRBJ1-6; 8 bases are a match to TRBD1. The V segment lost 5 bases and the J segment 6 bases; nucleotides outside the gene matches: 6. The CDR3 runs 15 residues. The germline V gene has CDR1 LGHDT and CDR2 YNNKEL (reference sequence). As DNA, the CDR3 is TGTGCCAGCAGCTACCAGGGGGCGGGTAATTCACCCCTCCACTTT. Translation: CASSYQGAGNSPLHF.

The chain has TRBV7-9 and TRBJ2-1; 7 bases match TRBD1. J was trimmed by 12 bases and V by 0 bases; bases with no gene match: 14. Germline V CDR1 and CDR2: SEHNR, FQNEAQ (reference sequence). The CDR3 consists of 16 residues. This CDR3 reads CASSLAGGTVPVGQFF. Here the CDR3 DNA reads TGTGCCAGCAGCTTAGCGGGTGGGACAGTCCCCGTGGGGCAGTTCTTC.

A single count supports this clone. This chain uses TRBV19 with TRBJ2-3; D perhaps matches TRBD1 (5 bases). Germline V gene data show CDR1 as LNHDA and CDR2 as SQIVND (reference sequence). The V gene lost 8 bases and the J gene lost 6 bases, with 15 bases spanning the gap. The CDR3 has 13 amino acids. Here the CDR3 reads CASAVRVRDTQYF. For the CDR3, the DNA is TGTGCCAGTGCGGTCAGGGTGCGGGATACGCAGTATTTT.

The CDR3 is CASSTGAGSSYEQYF. In DNA, the CDR3 is TGTGCCAGCAGCACAGGGGCAGGGAGCTCCTACGAGCAGTACTTC. This chain uses TRBV11-3 with TRBJ2-7; 7 nucleotides match TRBD1. This CDR3 is 15 amino acids long. The V segment lost 5 bases and the J segment 0 bases; nucleotides outside the gene matches: 7. Germline CDR1 and CDR2: SGHNT and YENEEA.

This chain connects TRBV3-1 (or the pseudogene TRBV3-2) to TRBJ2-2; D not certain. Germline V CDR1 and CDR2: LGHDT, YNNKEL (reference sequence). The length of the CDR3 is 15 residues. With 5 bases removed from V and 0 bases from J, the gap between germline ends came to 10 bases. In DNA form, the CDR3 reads TGTGCCAGCAGCGTAGAGTTCGCGAACACCGGGGAGCTGTTTTTT. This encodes CASSVEFANTGELFF.

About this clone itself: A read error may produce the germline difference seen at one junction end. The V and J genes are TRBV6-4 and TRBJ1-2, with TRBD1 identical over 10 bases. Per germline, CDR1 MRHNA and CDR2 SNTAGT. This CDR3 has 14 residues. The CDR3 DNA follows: TGTGCCAGCAGTGTCTCCCCCTCCGATTCGGGACAGGGGTTC. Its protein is CASSVSPSDSGQGF.

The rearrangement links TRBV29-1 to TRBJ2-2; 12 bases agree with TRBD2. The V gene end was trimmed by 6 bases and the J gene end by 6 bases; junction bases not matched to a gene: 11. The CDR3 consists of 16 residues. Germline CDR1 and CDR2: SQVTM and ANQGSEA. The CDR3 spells CSVLTSGGPWAGELFF. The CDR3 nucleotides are TGCAGCGTCCTGACTAGCGGGGGTCCCTGGGCCGGGGAGCTGTTTTTT.

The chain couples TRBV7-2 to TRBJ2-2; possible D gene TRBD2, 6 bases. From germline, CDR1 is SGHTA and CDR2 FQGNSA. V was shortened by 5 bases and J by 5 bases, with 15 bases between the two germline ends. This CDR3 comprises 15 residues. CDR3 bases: TGTGCCAGCAGCCCCGGGACGGCGGGAACCGGGGAGCTGTTTTTT. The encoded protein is CASSPGTAGTGELFF.

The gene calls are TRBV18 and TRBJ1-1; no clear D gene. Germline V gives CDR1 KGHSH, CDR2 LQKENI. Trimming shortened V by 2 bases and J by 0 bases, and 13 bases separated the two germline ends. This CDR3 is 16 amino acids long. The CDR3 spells CASSPLPGFVNTEAFF. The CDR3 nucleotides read TGTGCCAGCTCACCATTACCGGGATTTGTGAACACTGAAGCTTTCTTT.

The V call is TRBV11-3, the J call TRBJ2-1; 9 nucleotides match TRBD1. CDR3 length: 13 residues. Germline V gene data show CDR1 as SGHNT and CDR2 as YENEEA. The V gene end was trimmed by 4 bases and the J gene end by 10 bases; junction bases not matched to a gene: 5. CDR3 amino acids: CASSSGQGSEQFF. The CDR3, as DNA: TGTGCCAGCAGCTCGGGACAGGGAAGCGAGCAGTTCTTC.

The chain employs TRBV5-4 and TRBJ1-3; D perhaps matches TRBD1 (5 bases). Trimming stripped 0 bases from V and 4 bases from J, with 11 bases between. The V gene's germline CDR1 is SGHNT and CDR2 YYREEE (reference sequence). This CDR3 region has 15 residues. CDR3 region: CASSLGGGSGNTIYF. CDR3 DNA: TGTGCCAGCAGCTTGGGGGGCGGATCAGGAAACACCATATATTTT.

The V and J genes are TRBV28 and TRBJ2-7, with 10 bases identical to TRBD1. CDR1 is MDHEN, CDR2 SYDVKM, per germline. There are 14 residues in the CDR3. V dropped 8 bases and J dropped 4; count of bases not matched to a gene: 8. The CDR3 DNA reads TGTGCCAGCGGGCAGACAGGGGGCTGGTACGAGCAGTACTTC. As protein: CASGQTGGWYEQYF. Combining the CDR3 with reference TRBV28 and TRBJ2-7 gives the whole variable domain DVKVTQSSRYLVKRTGEKVFLECVQDMDHENMFWYRQDPGLGLRLIYFSYDVKMKEKGDIPEGYSVSREKKERFSLILESASTNQTSMYLCASGQTGGWYEQYFGPGTRLTVT.

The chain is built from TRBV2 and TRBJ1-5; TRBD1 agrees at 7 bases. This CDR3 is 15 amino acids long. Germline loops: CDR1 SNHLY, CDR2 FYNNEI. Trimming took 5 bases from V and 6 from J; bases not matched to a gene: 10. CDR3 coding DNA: TGTGCCAGCAGTAGACAGGGAACTTCAGGTCAGCCCCAGCATTTT. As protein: CASSRQGTSGQPQHF.

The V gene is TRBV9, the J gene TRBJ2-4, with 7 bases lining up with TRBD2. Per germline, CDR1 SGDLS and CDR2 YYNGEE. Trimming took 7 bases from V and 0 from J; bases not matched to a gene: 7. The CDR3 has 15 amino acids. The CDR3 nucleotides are TGTGCCAGCCGGGGGGAGCGAATAGCCAAAAACATTCAGTACTTC. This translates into CASRGERIAKNIQYF.

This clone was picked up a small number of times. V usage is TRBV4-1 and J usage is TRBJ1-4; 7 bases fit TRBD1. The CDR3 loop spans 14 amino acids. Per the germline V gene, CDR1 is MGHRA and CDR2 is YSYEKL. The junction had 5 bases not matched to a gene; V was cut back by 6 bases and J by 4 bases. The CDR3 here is CASREDRRNEKLFF. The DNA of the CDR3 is TGCGCCAGCAGGGAGGACAGGCGTAATGAAAAACTGTTTTTT.

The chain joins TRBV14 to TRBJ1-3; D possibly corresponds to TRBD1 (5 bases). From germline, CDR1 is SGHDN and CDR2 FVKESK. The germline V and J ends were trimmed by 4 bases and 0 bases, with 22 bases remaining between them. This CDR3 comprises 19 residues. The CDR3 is CASSRPDRAPMSSGNTIYF. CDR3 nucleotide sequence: TGTGCCAGCAGCCGACCCGACAGAGCCCCTATGAGCTCTGGAAACACCATATATTTT.

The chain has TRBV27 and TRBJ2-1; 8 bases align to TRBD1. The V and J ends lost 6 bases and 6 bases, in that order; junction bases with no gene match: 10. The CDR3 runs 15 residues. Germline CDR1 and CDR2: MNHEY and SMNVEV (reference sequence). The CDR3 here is CASSPLDRVGNEQFF. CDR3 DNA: TGTGCCAGCAGCCCTTTGGACAGGGTGGGCAATGAGCAGTTCTTC.

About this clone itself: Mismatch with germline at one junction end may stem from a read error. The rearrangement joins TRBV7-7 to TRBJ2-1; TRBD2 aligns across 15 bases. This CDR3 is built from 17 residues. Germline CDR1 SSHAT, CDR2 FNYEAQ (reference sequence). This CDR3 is CASSPGLAGGLWNEQFF. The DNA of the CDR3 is TGTGCTAGCAGCCCAGGACTAGCGGGAGGGCTCTGGAATGAGCAGTTCTTC.

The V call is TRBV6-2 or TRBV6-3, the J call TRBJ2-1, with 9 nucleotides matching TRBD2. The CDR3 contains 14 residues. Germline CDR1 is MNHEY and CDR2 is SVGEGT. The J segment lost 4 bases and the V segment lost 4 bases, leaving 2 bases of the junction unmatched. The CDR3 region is CASSLAGDYNEQFF. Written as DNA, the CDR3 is TGTGCCAGCAGTTTAGCGGGGGATTACAATGAGCAGTTCTTC.

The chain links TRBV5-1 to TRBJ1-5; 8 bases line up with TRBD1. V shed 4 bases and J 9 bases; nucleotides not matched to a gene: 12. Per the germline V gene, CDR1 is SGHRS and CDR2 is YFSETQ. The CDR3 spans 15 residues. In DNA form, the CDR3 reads TGCGCCAGCAGCCCGGGCGGACAGGGAACGACGCCCCAGCATTTT. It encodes CASSPGGQGTTPQHF.

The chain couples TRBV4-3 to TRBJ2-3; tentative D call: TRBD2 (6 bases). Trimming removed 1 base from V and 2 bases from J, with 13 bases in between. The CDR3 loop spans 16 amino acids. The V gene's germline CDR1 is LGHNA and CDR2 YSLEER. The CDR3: CASSQGLAGTTDTQYF. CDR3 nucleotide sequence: TGCGCCAGCAGCCAAGGTCTTGCGGGGACCACAGATACGCAGTATTTT.

CDR3 sequence reads: CASSLGLAGATDTQYF. As DNA, the CDR3 is TGTGCCAGCAGCTTGGGACTAGCGGGAGCCACAGATACGCAGTATTTT. The gene calls are TRBV5-5 and TRBJ2-3, with TRBD2 matching 12 bases. Trimming removed 0 bases from V and 2 bases from J; junction bases left unmatched: 1. CDR3 size: 16 residues. Germline V gene sequence: CDR1 SGHKS, CDR2 YYEKEE (reference sequence).